These T cell receptor beta chains were read from a single sample in a study of T-cell reconstitution after alpha-beta-depleted transplantation in children. TCRdb reprocessed the PCR reads with MiXCR, giving one entry per CDR3 protein. The sample carries hundreds of thousands of distinct CDR3 sequences, 16% recorded once. The sequencing used PBMCs from the stem cell graft donor, collected from the stem cell graft. These receptors all stem from a human donor who donated a stem cell graft to a child with acute myeloid leukemia. CDR3s include the opening cysteine and the closing phenylalanine or tryptophan. The D gene is left open where the match is weak. Size is omitted from some rows. Given values are once, few, many or a class for expanded clones.

j_call v_call d_call clone_size cdr3_aa cdr3_nt
TRBJ2-3 TRBV20-1 NA few CSAKGDTDTQYF TGCAGTGCTAAAGGGGACACAGATACGCAGTATTTT
TRBJ2-6 TRBV5-5 NA NA CASSLREGHSGANVLTF TGTGCCAGCAGCTTGAGGGAAGGCCACTCTGGGGCCAACGTCCTGACTTTC
TRBJ2-7 TRBV10-3 NA few CASSDGGTPSYEQYF TGTGCCTCCTCAGACGGGGGCACCCCCTCCTACGAGCAGTACTTC
TRBJ1-1 TRBV7-2 NA many CASSLEWLNTEAFF TGTGCCAGCAGCTTAGAATGGTTGAACACTGAAGCTTTCTTT
TRBJ2-5 TRBV7-2 TRBD2 NA CASSPDLAGGIETQYF TGTGCCAGCAGCCCAGACCTAGCGGGGGGAATAGAGACCCAGTACTTC
TRBJ1-1 TRBV20-1 TRBD1 NA CSARVPGGMNTEAFF TGCAGTGCTAGAGTGCCAGGGGGGATGAACACTGAAGCTTTCTTT
TRBJ2-5 TRBV7-2 TRBD1 many CASRENRQGETQYF TGTGCCAGCAGGGAAAATAGACAGGGCGAGACCCAGTACTTC
TRBJ1-3 TRBV11-2 NA few CASSPEGGSGNTIYF TGTGCCAGCAGCCCCGAGGGAGGCTCTGGAAACACCATATATTTT
TRBJ1-2 TRBV4-3 NA NA CASSQERSRGYGYTF TGCGCCAGCAGCCAAGAAAGAAGCAGGGGCTATGGCTACACCTTC
TRBJ2-5 TRBV6-1 TRBD1 few CASSPTGLPETQYF TGTGCCAGCAGCCCGACAGGGTTGCCCGAGACCCAGTACTTC
TRBJ1-1 TRBV28 NA NA CASSLGGARNTEAFF TGTGCCAGCAGTTTAGGGGGGGCGCGGAACACTGAAGCTTTCTTT
TRBJ2-3 TRBV9 TRBD2 few CASSSLGEGTDTQYF TGTGCCAGCAGCTCCCTCGGGGAGGGGACAGATACGCAGTATTTT
TRBJ2-1 TRBV25-1 NA few CASSDGSGAHEQFF TGTGCCAGCAGTGACGGTTCAGGGGCGCATGAGCAGTTCTTC
TRBJ2-1 TRBV12-3/TRBV12-4 TRBD1 many CASTDGDSRFNEQFF TGTGCCAGCACCGATGGGGACAGCCGTTTCAATGAGCAGTTCTTC
TRBJ2-1 TRBV20-1 TRBD2 NA CSATTGTSGGREQFF TGCAGTGCTACAACCGGGACTAGCGGGGGTCGTGAGCAGTTCTTC
TRBJ2-2 TRBV20-1 NA NA CSAPDTPGELFF TGCAGTGCTCCGGACACGCCCGGGGAGCTGTTTTTT